The rows below give T cell receptor beta chains drawn from one sample of a study of blood T cell repertoires in COVID-19. Using immunoSEQ multiplex PCR, the repertoire was profiled, and TCRdb retains in-frame clones only, with some absent. This sample has about 210,000 clones, with roughly 82% found just once. Material for sequencing was peripheral blood. These TCRs come from a woman aged 55-69 years with COVID-19, enrolled during active disease. Both conserved end residues are part of each CDR3. Each record gives: J gene, V gene, D gene, clone size, CDR3 DNA, CDR3 protein. D genes are given only for firm matches. For some rows the clone size is stated as once, few or many, or as a class when expanded; others skip it.

j_gene: TRBJ1-2
v_gene: TRBV20-1
d_gene: .
abundance: .
CDR3nt: TGCAGTGCTTCCACAGGCTATGGCTACACCTTC
CDR3aa: CSASTGYGYTF

j_gene: TRBJ1-5
v_gene: TRBV7-9
d_gene: .
abundance: .
CDR3nt: TGTGCCAGCAGTCTACAGGGAGAGGCGGGCAATCAGCCCCAGCATTTT
CDR3aa: CASSLQGEAGNQPQHF

j_gene: TRBJ1-1
v_gene: TRBV3-1/TRBV3-2
d_gene: .
abundance: .
CDR3nt: TGTGCCAGCAGCCAAGACAGGGCCACTGAAGCTTTCTTT
CDR3aa: CASSQDRATEAFF

j_gene: TRBJ1-1
v_gene: TRBV19
d_gene: .
abundance: .
CDR3nt: TGTGCCAGTAGTATTGGCACAGTCTCCCCGGACACTGAAGCTTTCTTT
CDR3aa: CASSIGTVSPDTEAFF

j_gene: TRBJ2-1
v_gene: TRBV11-2
d_gene: TRBD2
abundance: .
CDR3nt: TGTGCCAGCGCCGAGGTATCGGGGGGGGCCCATGAGCAGTTCTTC
CDR3aa: CASAEVSGGAHEQFF

j_gene: TRBJ2-2
v_gene: TRBV27
d_gene: TRBD1
abundance: once
CDR3nt: TGTGCCAGCAGAAGTAGGACAGGGGGCAGGACCGGGGAGCTGTTTTTT
CDR3aa: CASRSRTGGRTGELFF

j_gene: TRBJ1-6
v_gene: TRBV7-4
d_gene: .
abundance: .
CDR3nt: TGTGCCAGCAGCTTAAGCGCAGGGGATAATTCACCCCTCCACTTT
CDR3aa: CASSLSAGDNSPLHF

j_gene: TRBJ2-4
v_gene: TRBV28
d_gene: .
abundance: .
CDR3nt: TGTGCCAGCAGTTTATCGTCTAGAGACATTCAGTACTTC
CDR3aa: CASSLSSRDIQYF

j_gene: TRBJ1-1
v_gene: TRBV5-1
d_gene: .
abundance: .
CDR3nt: TGCGCCAGCAGCGTGGACAGCGGGAGCACTGAAGCTTTCTTT
CDR3aa: CASSVDSGSTEAFF

j_gene: TRBJ1-1
v_gene: TRBV3-1/TRBV3-2
d_gene: .
abundance: .
CDR3nt: TGTGCCAGCAGCCCGCGGTTGTCAAGGGGTTGGGACACTGAAGCTTTCTTT
CDR3aa: CASSPRLSRGWDTEAFF

j_gene: TRBJ2-1
v_gene: TRBV13
d_gene: TRBD2
abundance: .
CDR3nt: TGTGCCAGCAGCCCAAAACCGGCCACACTAGCGGGGGGGAATGAGCAGTTCTTC
CDR3aa: CASSPKPATLAGGNEQFF

j_gene: TRBJ2-3
v_gene: TRBV7-2
d_gene: TRBD2
abundance: .
CDR3nt: TGTGCCAGCAGCTTAGGAGTGACGGGAGGAAGTACAGATACGCAGTATTTT
CDR3aa: CASSLGVTGGSTDTQYF

j_gene: TRBJ1-6
v_gene: TRBV6-5
d_gene: .
abundance: .
CDR3nt: TGTGCCAGCAGTTACGAGAGCTCCTATAATTCACCCCTCCACTTT
CDR3aa: CASSYESSYNSPLHF

j_gene: TRBJ2-5
v_gene: TRBV3-1/TRBV3-2
d_gene: .
abundance: .
CDR3nt: TGTGCCAGCAGCCTCACTGTGCAAGAGACCCAGTACTTC
CDR3aa: CASSLTVQETQYF

j_gene: TRBJ1-3
v_gene: TRBV7-9
d_gene: TRBD1
abundance: .
CDR3nt: TGTGCCAGCAGCCTAGGACAGGGCATTGGAAACACCATATATTTT
CDR3aa: CASSLGQGIGNTIYF

j_gene: TRBJ1-5
v_gene: TRBV5-1
d_gene: .
abundance: .
CDR3nt: TGCGCCAGCAGCTTGGAAGGCGGACTGAATCAGCCCCAGCATTTT
CDR3aa: CASSLEGGLNQPQHF

j_gene: TRBJ2-1
v_gene: TRBV9
d_gene: .
abundance: .
CDR3nt: TGTGCCAGCAGCGGGCGCGGGGTTGAGCAGTTCTTC
CDR3aa: CASSGRGVEQFF

j_gene: TRBJ2-5
v_gene: TRBV30
d_gene: TRBD1
abundance: .
CDR3nt: TGTGCCTGGGCCAGGACAGGGGGGGTACAAGAGACCCAGTACTTC
CDR3aa: CAWARTGGVQETQYF

j_gene: TRBJ2-7
v_gene: TRBV21-1
d_gene: .
abundance: .
CDR3nt: TGTGCCAGCGGCGTGGGCCCCTCCTACGAGCAGTACTTC
CDR3aa: CASGVGPSYEQYF

j_gene: TRBJ2-2
v_gene: TRBV15
d_gene: .
abundance: .
CDR3nt: TGTGCCACCAGCAGAGAGCGGGCAGTCCCCGGGGAGCTGTTTTTT
CDR3aa: CATSRERAVPGELFF

j_gene: TRBJ1-4
v_gene: TRBV5-1
d_gene: .
abundance: .
CDR3nt: TGCGCCAGCAGCTTCACCGCCGGGCGGGGGGGCCTCGTAACTAATGAAAAACTGTTTTTT
CDR3aa: CASSFTAGRGGLVTNEKLFF

j_gene: TRBJ1-2
v_gene: TRBV19
d_gene: .
abundance: .
CDR3nt: TGTGCCAGTAGTATAGCGGGATCTGCGGAAGGCTACACCTTC
CDR3aa: CASSIAGSAEGYTF

j_gene: TRBJ2-7
v_gene: TRBV5-6
d_gene: TRBD2
abundance: .
CDR3nt: TGTGCCAGCAGCACGACTAGCGGGCCACCCGAGCAGTACTTC
CDR3aa: CASSTTSGPPEQYF

j_gene: TRBJ1-3
v_gene: TRBV13
d_gene: .
abundance: .
CDR3nt: TGTGCCAGCAGCTTAGACAGATTCAATTATGGAAACACCATATATTTT
CDR3aa: CASSLDRFNYGNTIYF

j_gene: TRBJ2-5
v_gene: TRBV28
d_gene: TRBD1
abundance: once
CDR3nt: TGTGCCACCCGGGACAGGATAGAAATTGGGGAGACCCAGTACTTC
CDR3aa: CATRDRIEIGETQYF

j_gene: TRBJ2-7
v_gene: TRBV6-6
d_gene: TRBD1
abundance: .
CDR3nt: TGTGCCAGCAGTTACCAGGGACAGGGCTTGGACGAGCAGTACTTC
CDR3aa: CASSYQGQGLDEQYF

j_gene: TRBJ1-2
v_gene: TRBV5-4
d_gene: .
abundance: .
CDR3nt: TGTGCCAGCAGCCAGAAACACACGGGGGACTATGGCTACACCTTC
CDR3aa: CASSQKHTGDYGYTF

j_gene: TRBJ2-7
v_gene: TRBV10-3
d_gene: TRBD1
abundance: few
CDR3nt: TGTGCCATCAGGACCGGGACAGACTCCTACGAGCAGTACTTC
CDR3aa: CAIRTGTDSYEQYF

j_gene: TRBJ1-5
v_gene: TRBV19
d_gene: TRBD1
abundance: .
CDR3nt: TGTGCCACAGTACAGACAGGGAGCAATCAGCCCCAGCATTTT
CDR3aa: CATVQTGSNQPQHF

j_gene: TRBJ1-2
v_gene: TRBV2
d_gene: .
abundance: few
CDR3nt: TGTGCCAGCAGTCTTTTTGACCGGGGAACAAACTATGGCTACACCTTC
CDR3aa: CASSLFDRGTNYGYTF

j_gene: TRBJ1-3
v_gene: TRBV5-1
d_gene: .
abundance: .
CDR3nt: TGCGCCAGCAGCTCCGTACCCAGCTCTGGAAACACCATATATTTT
CDR3aa: CASSSVPSSGNTIYF

j_gene: TRBJ1-2
v_gene: TRBV7-9
d_gene: .
abundance: few
CDR3nt: TGTGCCAGCAGCTTGGATCGCTCACAGGTTACCCGTGGGAATGGCTACACCTTC
CDR3aa: CASSLDRSQVTRGNGYTF

j_gene: TRBJ2-3
v_gene: TRBV29-1
d_gene: .
abundance: .
CDR3nt: TGCAGCGTTGAATATCGGGGCACAGATACGCAGTATTTT
CDR3aa: CSVEYRGTDTQYF

j_gene: TRBJ2-7
v_gene: TRBV5-1
d_gene: .
abundance: .
CDR3nt: TGCGCCAGCAGCTTGGGCCCTGGACAGACTTACGAGCAGTACTTC
CDR3aa: CASSLGPGQTYEQYF

j_gene: TRBJ2-5
v_gene: TRBV3-1/TRBV3-2
d_gene: .
abundance: .
CDR3nt: TGTGCCAGCAGCCAAGAAGACTACCAAGAGACCCAGTACTTC
CDR3aa: CASSQEDYQETQYF

j_gene: TRBJ1-2
v_gene: TRBV5-1
d_gene: .
abundance: .
CDR3nt: TGCGCCAGCAACCCGACGGGTGGAAACTATGGCTACACCTTC
CDR3aa: CASNPTGGNYGYTF

j_gene: TRBJ2-1
v_gene: TRBV9
d_gene: TRBD2
abundance: .
CDR3nt: TGTGCCAGCAGCGTAGCGAGCGGGGGGAGGTATGAGCAGTTCTTC
CDR3aa: CASSVASGGRYEQFF

j_gene: TRBJ2-7
v_gene: TRBV28
d_gene: .
abundance: .
CDR3nt: TGTGCCAGCAGTCCCCGCGGGGCCTCGGGCTACGAGCAGTACTTC
CDR3aa: CASSPRGASGYEQYF

j_gene: TRBJ2-1
v_gene: TRBV7-2
d_gene: TRBD2
abundance: once
CDR3nt: TGTGCCAGCAGCTTAGCTGGACTAGCGGGGGTCTCCTACAATGAGCAGTTCTTC
CDR3aa: CASSLAGLAGVSYNEQFF

j_gene: TRBJ2-2
v_gene: TRBV7-3
d_gene: TRBD1
abundance: .
CDR3nt: TGTGCCAGCAGCCTTACAAGACAGGGGGCTAACACCGGGGAGCTGTTTTTT
CDR3aa: CASSLTRQGANTGELFF

j_gene: TRBJ1-3
v_gene: TRBV15
d_gene: .
abundance: .
CDR3nt: TGTGCCACCAGCAGAGACGGGGTCCTGGGTGGGCCTGGAAACACCATATATTTT
CDR3aa: CATSRDGVLGGPGNTIYF

j_gene: TRBJ2-1
v_gene: TRBV5-1
d_gene: .
abundance: .
CDR3nt: TGCGCCAGCAGCTTGGCCCTGAATGAGCAGTTCTTC
CDR3aa: CASSLALNEQFF